This T cell receptor beta chain was sequenced during a study of CD8+CD57+ T cells in acquired aplastic anemia. Overall study: Average CD4+ read depth in healthy donors was 10 million to 12 million reads.

This clonotype was seen more than once but under ten times. Using genomic DNA as the template, TCR beta VDJ and CDR3 profiling was carried out. MiXCR was run by TCRdb on the reads, yielding one entry per CDR3 protein. The sample holds some 170,000 distinct CDR3 sequences; 35% to 55% are singletons and the top ten take about 1.1%. The CDR3 extends over 15 amino acids. V lost 7 bases and J lost 5, with 17 bases in between. CDR1 KGHDR and CDR2 SFDVKD come from the germline V gene. This clonotype originated in a human donor in good health. The chain links TRBV24-1 to TRBJ2-1; tentatively, D is TRBD1 (5 bases). The sample consisted of sorted CD4+, CD8+, or CD8+CD57+ T cells (not recorded which) from PBMCs. Here the CDR3 reads CATSSVFGRDNEQFF. For the CDR3, the DNA is TGTGCCACCAGCTCGGTATTTGGCAGGGACAATGAGCAGTTCTTC.